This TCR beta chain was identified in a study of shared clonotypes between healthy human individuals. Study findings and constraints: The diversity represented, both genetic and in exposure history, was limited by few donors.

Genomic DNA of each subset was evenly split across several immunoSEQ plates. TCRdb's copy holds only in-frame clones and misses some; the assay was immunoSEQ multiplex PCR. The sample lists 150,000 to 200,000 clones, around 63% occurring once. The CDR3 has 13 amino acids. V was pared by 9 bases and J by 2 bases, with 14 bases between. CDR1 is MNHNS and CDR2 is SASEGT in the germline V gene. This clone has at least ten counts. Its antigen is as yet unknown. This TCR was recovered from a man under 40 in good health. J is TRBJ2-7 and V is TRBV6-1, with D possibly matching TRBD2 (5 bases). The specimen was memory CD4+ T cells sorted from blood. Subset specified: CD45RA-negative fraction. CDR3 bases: TGTGCCAGTTCGGACTTGGCCCCCTACGAGCAGTACTTC. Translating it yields CASSDLAPYEQYF.